This TCR beta chain originates from a study of shared clonotypes between healthy human individuals. Method: immunoSEQ multiplex PCR; TCRdb's copy keeps in-frame clones and lacks some. The sample includes about 2 million clones, roughly 95% seen only once; the top ten take 0.13%. Trimming cost V 6 bases and J 9 bases, with 11 bases left between them. Germline-derived CDR1 and CDR2 are MNHEY and SVGAGI. The CDR3 is 11 residues long. The genes are TRBV6-5 and TRBJ1-2, with unresolved D. Sequencing was performed on naive CD4+ T cells sorted from blood. As to subset: CD45RA+ positively selected. The clonotype originates from a man aged 18-30 years in good health. This CDR3 reads CASSLKGSYTF. The CDR3 DNA sequence: TGTGCCAGCAGCCTGAAGGGTAGCTACACCTTC.